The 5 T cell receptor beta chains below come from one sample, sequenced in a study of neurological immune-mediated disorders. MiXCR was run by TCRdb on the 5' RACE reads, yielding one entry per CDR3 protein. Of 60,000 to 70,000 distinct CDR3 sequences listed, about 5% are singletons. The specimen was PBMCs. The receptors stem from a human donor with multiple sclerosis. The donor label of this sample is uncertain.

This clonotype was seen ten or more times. The CDR3 loop reads CASTFHVPKDSNQPQHF. For the CDR3, the DNA is TGTGCCAGCACCTTCCATGTCCCTAAGGATAGCAATCAGCCCCAGCATTTT. The genes are TRBV6-6 and TRBJ1-5; no reliable D call. In germline, CDR1 is MNHNY, CDR2 SVGAGI (reference sequence). Deletions cut 7 bases from V and 0 bases from J, with 19 bases between. CDR3 size: 17 residues.

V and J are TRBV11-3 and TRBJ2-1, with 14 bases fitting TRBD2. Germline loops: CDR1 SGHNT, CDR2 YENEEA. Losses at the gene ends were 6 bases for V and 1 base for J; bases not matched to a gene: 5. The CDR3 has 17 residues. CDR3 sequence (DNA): TGTGCCAGCAGTTCCGGGACTAGCGGGAGATCCTACAATGAGCAGTTCTTC. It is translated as CASSSGTSGRSYNEQFF.

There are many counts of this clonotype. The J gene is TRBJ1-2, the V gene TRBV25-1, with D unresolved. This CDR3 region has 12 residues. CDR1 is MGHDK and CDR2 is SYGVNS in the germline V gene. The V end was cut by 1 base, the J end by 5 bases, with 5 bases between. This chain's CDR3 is CASSESRYGYTF. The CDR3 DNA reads TGTGCCAGCAGTGAATCTAGATATGGCTACACCTTC.

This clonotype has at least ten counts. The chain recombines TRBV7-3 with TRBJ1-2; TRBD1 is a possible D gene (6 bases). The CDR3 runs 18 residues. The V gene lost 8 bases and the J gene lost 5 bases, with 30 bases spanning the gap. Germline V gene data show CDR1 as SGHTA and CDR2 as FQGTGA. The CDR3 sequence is CASPPCAGADPLLYGYTF. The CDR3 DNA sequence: TGTGCCAGCCCTCCTTGTGCGGGGGCTGACCCCCTACTATATGGCTACACCTTC. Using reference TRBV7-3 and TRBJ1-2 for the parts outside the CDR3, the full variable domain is GAGVSQTPSNKVTEKGKYVELRCDPISGHTALYWYRQSLGQGPEFLIYFQGTGAADDSGLPNDRFFAVRPEGSVSTLKIQRTERGDSAVYLCASPPCAGADPLLYGYTFGSGTRLTVV.

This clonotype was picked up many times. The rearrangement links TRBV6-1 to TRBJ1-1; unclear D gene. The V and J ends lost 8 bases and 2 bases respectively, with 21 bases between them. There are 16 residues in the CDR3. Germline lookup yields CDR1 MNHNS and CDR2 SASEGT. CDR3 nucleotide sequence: TGTGCCAGCCTCGTACTAGGCGGCCAGCTAAACACTGAAGCTTTCTTT. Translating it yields CASLVLGGQLNTEAFF.